This T cell receptor (beta chain) was captured by sequencing in a study of blood T cell repertoires in COVID-19. Some clones are missing from TCRdb's copy, which holds only in-frame ones; the method was immunoSEQ multiplex PCR. The sample yields roughly 87,000 clones, about 87% seen once. Trimming removed 3 bases from V and 3 bases from J; junction bases left unmatched: 3. Germline loops: CDR1 SGHRS, CDR2 YFSETQ. This CDR3 has 15 amino acids. The clonotype originates from a man aged 60 to 75 with acute or convalescent COVID-19. V gene TRBV5-1 combines with J gene TRBJ2-2, with 9 positions matching TRBD2. The material sequenced was peripheral blood. Here the CDR3 reads CASSSSGGYTGELFF. The CDR3 bases are TGCGCCAGCAGCTCCAGCGGGGGGTACACCGGGGAGCTGTTTTTT.